The source of this T cell receptor (beta chain) is a study of brain T cells in children with intractable seizures. The CDR3 loop spans 14 amino acids. Trimming took 2 bases from V and 7 from J, leaving 9 bases between them. Germline-derived CDR1 and CDR2 are LGHDT and YNNKEL (reference sequence). TCRdb keeps only in-frame clones here, not all; method: immunoSEQ multiplex PCR. The table records 340,000 or so clones, over 85% of them present only once. Time point in this sample: blood from clinic visit 5 months post-surgery; TSC patient then seizure free. Sequencing used peripheral blood, obtained approximately 5 months after surgery. The receptor's source is a boy under two years old with tuberous sclerosis and intractable seizures. The chain has TRBV3-1 (or the pseudogene TRBV3-2) and TRBJ1-6; no reliable D call. The DNA of the CDR3 is TGTGCCAGCAGCCAATTCCCCATCAATTCACCCCTCCACTTT. This gives the protein CASSQFPINSPLHF.